The 20 T cell receptor beta chains below all came from one sample that was sequenced in a study of blood T cells in healthy people across ages. A J-beta primer mix and a sample-barcoded 5' primer were used in a second PCR of about 7 to 12 cycles. TCRdb itself ran the 5' RACE reads through MiXCR, one entry per CDR3 protein. The sample records 600,000 to 900,000 distinct CDR3 sequences, about a quarter being singletons. These same data were also listed under a study on T cells of mothers and their children.

Sequenced material: blood. These receptor sequences come from a boy younger than 18 in good health.

This clonotype appeared a few times. V usage is TRBV7-2 and J usage is TRBJ2-7, with 11 bases fitting TRBD2. CDR1 is SGHTA, CDR2 FQGNSA, per germline. The CDR3 has 16 residues. The V gene end was trimmed by 1 base and the J gene end by 4 bases; junction bases not matched to a gene: 6. The CDR3 is CASSLVPSSGGYEQYF. The CDR3 DNA sequence: TGTGCCAGCAGCTTAGTCCCCTCTAGCGGGGGGTACGAGCAGTACTTC. Combining the CDR3 with reference TRBV7-2 and TRBJ2-7 gives the whole variable domain GAGVSQSPSNKVTEKGKDVELRCDPISGHTALYWYRQSLGQGLEFLIYFQGNSAPDKSGLPSDRFSAERTGGSVSTLTIQRTQQEDSAVYLCASSLVPSSGGYEQYFGPGTRLTVT.

There are a few counts of this clonotype. The V gene is TRBV12-3 or TRBV12-4, the J gene TRBJ2-5; TRBD2 agrees at 9 bases. J lost 4 bases, V lost 5 bases, and 5 bases had no gene match. The CDR3 length is 14 residues. CDR3 protein: CASSPRTSVETQYF. As DNA, the CDR3 is TGTGCCAGCAGTCCCAGGACTAGCGTAGAGACCCAGTACTTC.

The sample holds a few counts of this clonotype. CDR3 DNA sequence: TGCGCCAGCAGCTGGGGGGACCGCCTTACCGGGGAGCTGTTTTTT. Encoded protein: CASSWGDRLTGELFF. The chain combines TRBV5-1 with TRBJ2-2, with D tentatively TRBD2 (6 bases). CDR1 SGHRS and CDR2 YFSETQ come from the germline V gene. This CDR3 contains 15 residues. V dropped 3 bases and J dropped 5 bases, with 14 bases sitting between them.

The J gene is TRBJ2-5, the V gene TRBV2; 8 bases align to TRBD1. This CDR3 spans 14 amino acids. J was trimmed by 3 bases and V by 5 bases; bases with no gene match: 5. Per germline, CDR1 SNHLY and CDR2 FYNNEI. DNA of the CDR3: TGTGCCAGCAGTCAAGGGGGACAGGAAGAGACCCAGTACTTC. It encodes CASSQGGQEETQYF.

The CDR3 coding sequence is TGTGCCAGCAGCATACCCCTAGCGGGGGAGTACAATGAGCAGTTCTTC. Translation: CASSIPLAGEYNEQFF. The V and J genes are TRBV9 and TRBJ2-1; 10 bases are a match to TRBD2. This CDR3 is 16 amino acids long. After removal of 4 bases from V and 4 bases from J, the junction contained 8 bases not matched to a gene. The V gene's germline CDR1 is SGDLS and CDR2 YYNGEE.

J is TRBJ2-2 and V is TRBV2; TRBD2 matches 9 bases. Germline CDR1 reads SNHLY; CDR2 reads FYNNEI. Trimming took 5 bases from V and 3 from J; bases not matched to a gene: 10. The CDR3 loop spans 17 amino acids. The CDR3 DNA reads as TGTGCCAGCAGTCTCAGGGTAGCGGGGGCCTACACCGGGGAGCTGTTTTTT. It is translated as CASSLRVAGAYTGELFF. The full variable domain, rest sourced from reference TRBV2 and TRBJ2-2, is EPEVTQTPSHQVTQMGQEVILRCVPISNHLYFYWYRQILGQKVEFLVSFYNNEISEKSEIFDDQFSVERPDGSNFTLKIRSTKLEDSAMYFCASSLRVAGAYTGELFFGEGSRLTVL.

This clonotype has more than one count but fewer than ten. The chain employs TRBV3-1 and TRBJ2-7, with D hard to call. Germline V CDR1 and CDR2: LGHDT, YNNKEL (reference sequence). This CDR3 contains 14 residues. Trimming stripped 4 bases from V and 5 bases from J, with 15 bases between. The CDR3 spells CASSPPGREDEQYF. In DNA form, the CDR3 reads TGTGCCAGCAGCCCCCCGGGTAGGGAAGACGAGCAGTACTTC.

V gene TRBV5-1 combines with J gene TRBJ2-2; 7 bases are shared with TRBD1. With 3 bases clipped from V and 1 base from J, the junction kept 12 bases outside the gene matches. CDR3 length: 18 residues. Germline CDR1 reads SGHRS; CDR2 reads YFSETQ. The CDR3: CASSSGPSRDRNTGELFF. DNA of the CDR3: TGCGCCAGCAGCTCCGGCCCTTCCCGGGACAGGAACACCGGGGAGCTGTTTTTT.

In its sample, this clonotype was seen a few times. Relative to the germline gene, one junction end is altered; a read error may explain this. The chain links TRBV5-1 to TRBJ2-1; D gene uncertain. This CDR3 spans 13 amino acids. Germline V gene lookup returns CDR1 SGHRS and CDR2 YFSETQ. The CDR3 is CASGLDRSNEQFF. The CDR3 DNA reads as TGCGCCAGCGGCTTGGATAGAAGCAATGAGCAGTTCTTC.

This clonotype has a handful of counts. The chain carries TRBV10-3 and TRBJ2-5, with TRBD2 matching 14 bases. This CDR3 has 15 residues. Trimming cost V 5 bases and J 2 bases; bases outside gene matches: 1. Germline V gives CDR1 ENHRY, CDR2 SYGVKD. The DNA of the CDR3 is TGTGCCATCAGTCGGACTAGCGGGGGGCAAGAGACCCAGTACTTC. Its translation is CAISRTSGGQETQYF.

This chain uses TRBV21-1 with TRBJ2-7; TRBD1 is the table's D call and was not checked against the DNA. TRBV21-1 has pseudogene status. This CDR3 has 14 amino acids. In DNA, the CDR3 is TGTGCCAGCATCCCGGGACAGGGGGAGTACGAGCAGTACTTC. Protein product: CASIPGQGEYEQYF.

The rearrangement links TRBV28 to TRBJ2-1; D might be TRBD2 (6 bases). Germline CDR1 is MDHEN and CDR2 is SYDVKM. With 7 bases removed from V and 10 bases from J, the gap between germline ends came to 14 bases. CDR3 length: 12 amino acids. CDR3: CASTTRGFEQFF. Written as DNA, the CDR3 is TGTGCCAGCACCACCCGGGGGTTCGAGCAGTTCTTC.

The chain links TRBV5-1 to TRBJ2-5; 10 nucleotides agree with TRBD2. The assigned J gene may be wrong: the sequence end matches TRBJ2-1 better. The CDR3 covers 15 residues. Germline CDR1 and CDR2: SGHRS and YFSETQ. The CDR3 is CASSLGASGGYEQFF. The DNA for the CDR3 is TGCGCCAGCAGCTTGGGGGCTAGCGGGGGATATGAGCAGTTCTTC.

This chain links TRBV5-1 with TRBJ2-5; TRBD2 is a possible D gene (6 bases). The J call may be mistaken, given a closer DNA end match to TRBJ2-7. Germline loops: CDR1 SGHRS, CDR2 YFSETQ. This CDR3 region has 13 residues. This CDR3 is CASSLAGGVEQYF. CDR3 coding DNA: TGCGCCAGCAGCTTGGCCGGAGGGGTCGAGCAGTACTTC.

The gene calls are TRBV12-3 or TRBV12-4 and TRBJ2-7; 7 bases are shared with TRBD2. This CDR3 spans 17 amino acids. V trimming: 8 bases; J trimming: 5 bases; junction bases outside the gene matches: 21. CDR3 residues: CASSKWGGSWSGNEQYF. CDR3 in DNA: TGTGCCAGCTCGAAATGGGGCGGGAGTTGGAGCGGGAACGAGCAGTACTTC.

This clonotype showed up just a few times. This chain connects TRBV10-2 to TRBJ1-4, with no clear D. The V and J ends lost 3 bases and 5 bases respectively, with 7 bases between them. The CDR3 is 13 residues long. CDR1 and CDR2 (germline): WSHSY, SAAADI. CDR3 protein: CASSEQPNEKLFF. CDR3 sequence (DNA): TGCGCCAGCAGTGAACAGCCAAATGAAAAACTGTTTTTT.

V usage is TRBV7-9 and J usage is TRBJ2-1; tentatively, D is TRBD2 (6 bases). The CDR3 contains 11 residues. Germline-derived CDR1 and CDR2 are SEHNR and FQNEAQ (reference sequence). The V end was cut by 3 bases, the J end by 13 bases, with 10 bases between. The CDR3 loop reads CASSLGRTQFF. CDR3 nucleotides: TGTGCCAGCAGCTTGGGGAGGACCCAGTTCTTC.

Worth noting for this clonotype: The junction and the germline gene differ at one end; a read error may be behind it. The CDR3 here is CASGGTEYSSEQYF. The CDR3 region has the DNA TGTGCCAGCGGAGGGACCGAGTATTCCTCCGAGCAGTACTTC. V gene TRBV9 combines with J gene TRBJ2-1; the D gene is possibly TRBD2 (6 bases). Matching the DNA end better, TRBJ2-7 makes the J call doubtful. In germline, CDR1 is SGDLS, CDR2 YYNGEE. The CDR3 sequence is 14 residues long.

The genes are TRBV11-2 and TRBJ1-4; no firm D call. From germline, CDR1 is SGHAT and CDR2 FQNNGV. V lost 5 bases and J lost 6, with 16 bases in between. This CDR3 comprises 15 residues. In DNA form, the CDR3 reads TGTGCCAGCAGCCAGACGCTTACCGGGTATGAAAAACTGTTTTTT. It specifies CASSQTLTGYEKLFF.

This chain connects TRBV6-1 to TRBJ2-5; 8 bases are shared with TRBD1. The junction had 5 bases not matched to a gene; V was cut back by 4 bases and J by 4 bases. Germline-derived CDR1 and CDR2 are MNHNS and SASEGT. The CDR3 extends over 14 amino acids. CDR3 sequence reads: CASSGQGIGETQYF. In DNA form, the CDR3 reads TGTGCCAGCAGTGGACAGGGGATTGGAGAGACCCAGTACTTC.